The clone carrying this TCR beta chain was recorded at least ten times. After removal of 5 bases from V and 6 bases from J, the junction contained 7 bases not matched to a gene. The CDR3 has 16 residues. CDR1 is SGHNT, CDR2 YENEEA, per germline. This sample is drawn from a study of read filtering for tumor transcriptome and immune sequencing. Overall study: Per sample, TCR-region reads ranged about 4 to 10.27 million by IR-seq, roughly 85 to 1,400 by RNA-seq.

Molecular barcoded adaptors covering alpha/delta and beta/gamma chains were used on approximately 440 ng RNA. TCRdb ran MiXCR on the reads and lists one entry per CDR3 protein. Of about 47,000 distinct CDR3 sequences in the sample, less than 15% were seen once. The TCR comes from a donor at least 40 years old with multiple myeloma. The rearrangement links TRBV11-3 to TRBJ2-3; 14 positions match TRBD2. The sample comprised a population of CD138-negative cells sorted from bone marrow. This CDR3 is CASSLGTSGRRDTQYF. CDR3 nucleotides: TGTGCCAGCAGCCTAGGGACTAGCGGGAGACGGGATACGCAGTATTTT.